This T cell receptor (beta chain) was identified during a study of blood T cell repertoires in COVID-19. The CDR3 loop spans 17 amino acids. Germline V gene sequence: CDR1 LGHDT, CDR2 YNNKEL (reference sequence). With 1 base clipped from V and 5 bases from J, the junction kept 9 bases outside the gene matches. Participants spanned ages about 18 to 95 years and resided in about two dozen US areas. Clinical histories supplied by participants themselves formed the basis of cohort assignment. Cohort 3 recovery required two negative PCRs, clearance, or symptom resolution. Methods used by the authors: How many nucleated cells were present was estimated from reference gene primer amplification. Only in-frame clones appear in the TCRdb table, and some are missing; sequencing was by immunoSEQ multiplex PCR. Clone size and the V and J calls come from that table; the DNA yielded D and trimming. This table holds about 310,000 clones, roughly 89% found once.

The clonotype was recovered from a woman aged 25 to 39 who had recovered from COVID-19. What was sequenced was PBMCs or T cells enriched from blood (not recorded which). The J gene is TRBJ1-2, the V gene TRBV3-1 (or the pseudogene TRBV3-2); 11 nucleotides align to TRBD1. The CDR3 here is CASSQADRGLHAYGYTF. The CDR3 coding sequence is TGTGCCAGCAGCCAAGCGGACAGGGGGCTCCACGCGTATGGCTACACCTTC.